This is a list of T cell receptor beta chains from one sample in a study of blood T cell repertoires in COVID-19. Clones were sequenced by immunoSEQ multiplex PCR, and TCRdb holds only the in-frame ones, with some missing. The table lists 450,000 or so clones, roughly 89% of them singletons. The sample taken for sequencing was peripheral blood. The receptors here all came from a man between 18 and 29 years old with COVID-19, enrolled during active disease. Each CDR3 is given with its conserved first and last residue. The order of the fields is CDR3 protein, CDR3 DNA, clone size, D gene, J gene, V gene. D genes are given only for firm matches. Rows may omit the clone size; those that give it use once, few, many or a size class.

CDR3aa: CASTSLESSNQPQHF
CDR3nt: TGTGCCAGTACCTCATTAGAAAGTAGCAATCAGCCCCAGCATTTT
abundance: NA
d_gene: NA
j_gene: TRBJ1-5
v_gene: TRBV19

CDR3aa: CASSEFKGLTYEQYF
CDR3nt: TGTGCCAGCAGTGAATTTAAGGGGCTTACCTACGAGCAGTACTTC
abundance: NA
d_gene: NA
j_gene: TRBJ2-7
v_gene: TRBV6-1

CDR3aa: CASGGTNTEAFF
CDR3nt: TGTGCCAGCGGGGGGACGAACACTGAAGCTTTCTTT
abundance: NA
d_gene: NA
j_gene: TRBJ1-1
v_gene: TRBV3-1/TRBV3-2

CDR3aa: CASSPRRLAGVFDEQFF
CDR3nt: TGTGCCAGCAGCCCGAGGAGACTAGCGGGAGTATTTGATGAGCAGTTCTTC
abundance: NA
d_gene: TRBD2
j_gene: TRBJ2-1
v_gene: TRBV11-3

CDR3aa: CASSVPYTNRTSGNEQFF
CDR3nt: TGTGCCAGCAGCGTACCTTACACGAATCGGACTAGCGGCAATGAGCAGTTCTTC
abundance: NA
d_gene: TRBD2
j_gene: TRBJ2-1
v_gene: TRBV9

CDR3aa: CASSGVDSRNSPLHF
CDR3nt: TGCGCCAGCAGCGGGGTGGACAGCCGAAATTCACCCCTCCACTTT
abundance: NA
d_gene: NA
j_gene: TRBJ1-6
v_gene: TRBV5-1

CDR3aa: CSVEVSGTQGRGNTIYF
CDR3nt: TGCAGCGTGGAAGTCTCCGGGACTCAAGGACGGGGAAACACCATATATTTT
abundance: NA
d_gene: NA
j_gene: TRBJ1-3
v_gene: TRBV29-1

CDR3aa: CAWSDLVYEQYF
CDR3nt: TGTGCCTGGAGTGACCTAGTCTACGAGCAGTACTTC
abundance: NA
d_gene: NA
j_gene: TRBJ2-7
v_gene: TRBV30

CDR3aa: CASSRVTGSGNTIYF
CDR3nt: TGTGCCAGCAGCCGGGTAACGGGCTCTGGAAACACCATATATTTT
abundance: few
d_gene: NA
j_gene: TRBJ1-3
v_gene: TRBV7-9

CDR3aa: CATPTSGIWETQYF
CDR3nt: TGTGCCACCCCGACTAGCGGGATATGGGAGACCCAGTACTTC
abundance: NA
d_gene: TRBD2
j_gene: TRBJ2-5
v_gene: TRBV19

CDR3aa: CASSLGQGNQPQHF
CDR3nt: TGTGCCAGCAGCCTGGGACAGGGCAATCAGCCCCAGCATTTT
abundance: NA
d_gene: TRBD1
j_gene: TRBJ1-5
v_gene: TRBV7-9

CDR3aa: CASSEQGDQETQYF
CDR3nt: TGTGCCAGCAGTGAACAGGGGGACCAAGAGACCCAGTACTTC
abundance: NA
d_gene: TRBD1
j_gene: TRBJ2-5
v_gene: TRBV25-1

CDR3aa: CASKSGTGANVLTF
CDR3nt: TGTGCCAGCAAGTCAGGGACTGGGGCCAACGTCCTGACTTTC
abundance: NA
d_gene: NA
j_gene: TRBJ2-6
v_gene: TRBV2

CDR3aa: CASSEDRGPLLAQPQHF
CDR3nt: TGTGCCAGCAGCGAGGACAGGGGGCCCCTCCTTGCGCAGCCCCAGCATTTT
abundance: NA
d_gene: TRBD1
j_gene: TRBJ1-5
v_gene: TRBV7-9

CDR3aa: CASSKGGANEQYF
CDR3nt: TGTGCCAGTAGTAAGGGGGGGGCAAACGAGCAGTACTTC
abundance: NA
d_gene: NA
j_gene: TRBJ2-7
v_gene: TRBV19

CDR3aa: CASGLSGTGGEQYF
CDR3nt: TGTGCTAGTGGTTTGTCCGGGACAGGGGGCGAGCAGTACTTC
abundance: NA
d_gene: TRBD1
j_gene: TRBJ2-7
v_gene: TRBV12-5

CDR3aa: CASKGLTKNIQYF
CDR3nt: TGTGCCAGCAAGGGGTTAACCAAAAACATTCAGTACTTC
abundance: NA
d_gene: NA
j_gene: TRBJ2-4
v_gene: TRBV6-5

CDR3aa: CASSLSSTSTDTQYF
CDR3nt: TGTGCCAGCAGCTTATCAAGTACTAGCACAGATACGCAGTATTTT
abundance: NA
d_gene: NA
j_gene: TRBJ2-3
v_gene: TRBV7-3

CDR3aa: CASSTGTSGGQAEQYF
CDR3nt: TGTGCCAGCAGCACAGGGACTAGCGGGGGACAGGCCGAGCAGTACTTC
abundance: NA
d_gene: TRBD2
j_gene: TRBJ2-7
v_gene: TRBV9

CDR3aa: CASSLTAGAAYEQYF
CDR3nt: TGTGCCAGCAGCTTAACGGCGGGAGCGGCCTACGAGCAGTACTTC
abundance: NA
d_gene: TRBD2
j_gene: TRBJ2-7
v_gene: TRBV7-3

CDR3aa: CASSQMGGPYEQYF
CDR3nt: TGCGCCAGCAGCCAAATGGGGGGTCCCTACGAGCAGTACTTC
abundance: NA
d_gene: NA
j_gene: TRBJ2-7
v_gene: TRBV4-1

CDR3aa: CATSRGGDADEQYF
CDR3nt: TGTGCCACCAGCAGAGGGGGGGATGCAGACGAGCAGTACTTC
abundance: NA
d_gene: NA
j_gene: TRBJ2-7
v_gene: TRBV15

CDR3aa: CASSLGGTRRLNYGYTF
CDR3nt: TGTGCCAGCAGTCTAGGGGGTACGCGGAGACTAAACTATGGCTACACCTTC
abundance: NA
d_gene: NA
j_gene: TRBJ1-2
v_gene: TRBV11-3

CDR3aa: CASKTGSTVEQFF
CDR3nt: TGTGCCAGCAAAACCGGGAGTACCGTTGAGCAGTTCTTC
abundance: NA
d_gene: NA
j_gene: TRBJ2-1
v_gene: TRBV27

CDR3aa: CASSLDWGGNQPQHF
CDR3nt: TGTGCCAGCAGCTTAGATTGGGGGGGCAATCAGCCCCAGCATTTT
abundance: NA
d_gene: NA
j_gene: TRBJ1-5
v_gene: TRBV7-8

CDR3aa: CASSLLGTSGRSEQFF
CDR3nt: TGTGCCAGCAGTTTACTGGGGACTAGCGGGAGGTCTGAGCAGTTCTTC
abundance: NA
d_gene: TRBD2
j_gene: TRBJ2-1
v_gene: TRBV27

CDR3aa: CASSPKTSENYNEQFF
CDR3nt: TGTGCCAGCTCACCCAAGACTAGCGAGAACTACAATGAGCAGTTCTTC
abundance: NA
d_gene: TRBD2
j_gene: TRBJ2-1
v_gene: TRBV18

CDR3aa: CASSESRTGLGPQHF
CDR3nt: TGTGCCAGCAGTGAATCCCGGACAGGGCTAGGGCCCCAGCATTTT
abundance: once
d_gene: TRBD1
j_gene: TRBJ1-5
v_gene: TRBV6-1

CDR3aa: CASSFSRGTQETQYF
CDR3nt: TGCGCCAGCAGCTTCTCCAGGGGTACCCAAGAGACCCAGTACTTC
abundance: NA
d_gene: NA
j_gene: TRBJ2-5
v_gene: TRBV5-1

CDR3aa: CASSPRGAANEKLFF
CDR3nt: TGTGCCAGCAGCCCCCGGGGGGCAGCTAATGAAAAACTGTTTTTT
abundance: NA
d_gene: NA
j_gene: TRBJ1-4
v_gene: TRBV7-6

CDR3aa: CASSSGTRGYEQFF
CDR3nt: TGTGCCAGCAGTTCCGGGACTCGAGGCTATGAGCAGTTCTTC
abundance: NA
d_gene: NA
j_gene: TRBJ2-1
v_gene: TRBV5-4

CDR3aa: CASSYSGTFSTDTQYF
CDR3nt: TGTGCCAGCAGTTACTCCGGGACTTTTAGCACAGATACGCAGTATTTT
abundance: NA
d_gene: NA
j_gene: TRBJ2-3
v_gene: TRBV6-5

CDR3aa: CASSSQGSTTNEKLFF
CDR3nt: TGCGCCAGCAGCTCCCAGGGTTCTACAACTAATGAAAAACTGTTTTTT
abundance: NA
d_gene: NA
j_gene: TRBJ1-4
v_gene: TRBV5-1

CDR3aa: CASSTLGLAGTDTQYF
CDR3nt: TGTGCCAGCAGCACGTTGGGACTAGCGGGGACAGATACGCAGTATTTT
abundance: NA
d_gene: TRBD2
j_gene: TRBJ2-3
v_gene: TRBV11-3

CDR3aa: CASSPWREGNTIYF
CDR3nt: TGTGCCAGCAGCCCATGGAGAGAAGGAAACACCATATATTTT
abundance: NA
d_gene: NA
j_gene: TRBJ1-3
v_gene: TRBV7-9

CDR3aa: CASSMPNRGGLNTEAFF
CDR3nt: TGTGCCAGTAGTATGCCCAACAGAGGGGGCCTGAACACTGAAGCTTTCTTT
abundance: NA
d_gene: TRBD1
j_gene: TRBJ1-1
v_gene: TRBV19

CDR3aa: CAWRMGPWEAGELFF
CDR3nt: TGTGCCTGGAGAATGGGGCCCTGGGAGGCCGGGGAGCTGTTTTTT
abundance: NA
d_gene: NA
j_gene: TRBJ2-2
v_gene: TRBV30

CDR3aa: CASSPLVGTGSYEQYF
CDR3nt: TGTGCCAGCAGCCCGCTGGTGGGGACTGGGTCCTACGAGCAGTACTTC
abundance: NA
d_gene: NA
j_gene: TRBJ2-7
v_gene: TRBV11-2

CDR3aa: CASSLDRYSNQPQHF
CDR3nt: TGTGCCAGCAGCTTAGACAGATATAGCAATCAGCCCCAGCATTTT
abundance: NA
d_gene: NA
j_gene: TRBJ1-5
v_gene: TRBV7-3

CDR3aa: CASSDQGRRYNEQFF
CDR3nt: TGTGCCAGCAGTGATCAGGGCCGCCGCTACAATGAGCAGTTCTTC
abundance: NA
d_gene: NA
j_gene: TRBJ2-1
v_gene: TRBV2

CDR3aa: CASSLGLVPNEQFF
CDR3nt: TGTGCCAGCAGCTTAGGACTAGTTCCCAATGAGCAGTTCTTC
abundance: NA
d_gene: NA
j_gene: TRBJ2-1
v_gene: TRBV7-2

CDR3aa: CASSEGGTATYEQYF
CDR3nt: TGTGCCAGCAGCGAAGGGGGGACAGCGACCTACGAGCAGTACTTC
abundance: NA
d_gene: NA
j_gene: TRBJ2-7
v_gene: TRBV21-1

CDR3aa: CASSDSTGGYNEQFF
CDR3nt: TGTGCCAGCAGTGACTCGACCGGAGGCTACAATGAGCAGTTCTTC
abundance: NA
d_gene: NA
j_gene: TRBJ2-1
v_gene: TRBV6-4

CDR3aa: CASTKLAGVSYNEQFF
CDR3nt: TGTGCCAGCACAAAACTAGCGGGAGTCTCCTACAATGAGCAGTTCTTC
abundance: once
d_gene: TRBD2
j_gene: TRBJ2-1
v_gene: TRBV27

CDR3aa: CASSTQGGNQPQHF
CDR3nt: TGTGCCAGTAGTACCCAGGGGGGCAATCAGCCCCAGCATTTT
abundance: few
d_gene: TRBD1
j_gene: TRBJ1-5
v_gene: TRBV19

CDR3aa: CASSDRGGPSSYEQYF
CDR3nt: TGTGCCAGTAGTGATAGGGGGGGACCGAGCTCCTACGAGCAGTACTTC
abundance: once
d_gene: NA
j_gene: TRBJ2-7
v_gene: TRBV19

CDR3aa: CASSIAPQTNTEAFF
CDR3nt: TGTGCCAGTAGTATAGCCCCACAGACGAACACTGAAGCTTTCTTT
abundance: NA
d_gene: NA
j_gene: TRBJ1-1
v_gene: TRBV19

CDR3aa: CASRPPGQGADEKLFF
CDR3nt: TGTGCCAGCAGGCCCCCGGGACAGGGGGCCGATGAAAAACTGTTTTTT
abundance: NA
d_gene: TRBD1
j_gene: TRBJ1-4
v_gene: TRBV6-6

CDR3aa: CASSEWTGNQPQHF
CDR3nt: TGTGCCAGCAGTGAATGGACAGGGAATCAGCCCCAGCATTTT
abundance: NA
d_gene: TRBD1
j_gene: TRBJ1-5
v_gene: TRBV2

CDR3aa: CASSPSGGSSGTGELFF
CDR3nt: TGTGCCAGCAGCCCGAGTGGCGGGAGTTCTGGCACCGGGGAGCTGTTTTTT
abundance: NA
d_gene: TRBD2
j_gene: TRBJ2-2
v_gene: TRBV7-3

CDR3aa: CASSLNALAVEQYF
CDR3nt: TGTGCCAGCAGCTTAAATGCCCTAGCGGTCGAGCAGTACTTC
abundance: once
d_gene: TRBD2
j_gene: TRBJ2-7
v_gene: TRBV7-6

CDR3aa: CASSLVSVGNTIYF
CDR3nt: TGTGCCAGCAGCTTAGTATCCGTCGGAAACACCATATATTTT
abundance: once
d_gene: NA
j_gene: TRBJ1-3
v_gene: TRBV7-8

CDR3aa: CATSTRGGRDTQYF
CDR3nt: TGTGCCACCAGCACCCGGGGGGGTAGGGATACGCAGTATTTT
abundance: NA
d_gene: TRBD2
j_gene: TRBJ2-3
v_gene: TRBV15